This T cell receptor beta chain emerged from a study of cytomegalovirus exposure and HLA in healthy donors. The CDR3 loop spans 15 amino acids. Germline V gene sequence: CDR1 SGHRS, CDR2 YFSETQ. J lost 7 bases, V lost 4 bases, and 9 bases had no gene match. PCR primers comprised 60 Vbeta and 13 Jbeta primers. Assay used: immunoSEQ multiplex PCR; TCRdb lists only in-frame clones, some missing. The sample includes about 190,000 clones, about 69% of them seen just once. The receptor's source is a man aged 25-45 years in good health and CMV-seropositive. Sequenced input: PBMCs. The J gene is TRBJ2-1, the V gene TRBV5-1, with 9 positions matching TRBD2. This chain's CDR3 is CASSGPSGKVNEQFF. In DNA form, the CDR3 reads TGCGCCAGCAGCGGGCCTAGCGGGAAAGTGAATGAGCAGTTCTTC.